This TCR beta chain came from a study of T-cell reconstitution after alpha-beta-depleted transplantation in children. Unique molecular identifiers were incorporated when the TCRbeta library was constructed. Via MiXCR, TCRdb re-called the PCR reads, giving one row per CDR3 protein. The table shows about 640,000 distinct CDR3 sequences, with roughly 17% occurring only once. This clonotype has ten or more counts. The ends were cut back, 4 bases at V and 6 bases at J, with 10 bases in the middle. Germline-derived CDR1 and CDR2 are MNHEY and SVGEGT. This CDR3 comprises 13 residues. This clonotype originated in a human donor who donated a stem cell graft to a child with acute myeloid leukemia. Sequenced here: PBMCs from the stem cell graft donor, sampled from the stem cell graft. The chain carries TRBV6-2 or TRBV6-3 and TRBJ2-1; D unclear. In nucleotides, the CDR3 is TGTGCCAGCAGTTTTGGAGCTATCAATGAGCAGTTCTTC. Protein sequence: CASSFGAINEQFF.